This TCR beta chain was obtained from a study of T cells in Graves' hyperthyroidism and ophthalmopathy. Study-level findings and limits: Most thyroid clonotypes with frequency above 0.001 were detected in blood.

On this clonotype itself: What it binds is not known.

Germline lookup yields CDR1 MNHNS and CDR2 SASEGT. V lost 5 bases to trimming and J lost 4 bases; unmatched junction nucleotides: 8. CDR3 length: 15 residues. TCR beta CDR3 region amplification was performed from RNA transcripts. Researchers ran a first-round RT-PCR on the TCR CDR3 using the HTBI primer set. TCRdb independently ran MiXCR on the multiplex PCR reads; one entry per CDR3 protein. Here the sample spans about 360,000 distinct CDR3 sequences, 19% being singletons. The chain couples TRBV6-1 to TRBJ1-1; TRBD1 matches at 9 bases. The origin of this receptor is a woman aged 18-30 years with Graves' hyperthyroidism. The sequenced sample was blood. The CDR3 sequence: CASSTGTGLPTEAFF. CDR3 bases: TGTGCCAGCAGTACCGGGACAGGGTTGCCCACTGAAGCTTTCTTT.